The 16 T cell receptor beta chains in this list originate from one sample, sequenced in a study of blood T cell repertoires in COVID-19. Clones were read by immunoSEQ multiplex PCR, and TCRdb kept only the in-frame ones, dropping some. This repertoire shows 55,000 to 75,000 clones, about 81% found once; its top ten account for 9.2%. The sequenced material came from peripheral blood. The receptors derive from a human donor in a cohort sampled during active COVID-19.

The V gene is TRBV5-6, the J gene TRBJ2-7, with D uncertain. The V gene's germline CDR1 is SGHDT and CDR2 YYEEEE. This CDR3 spans 15 amino acids. V dropped 0 bases and J dropped 0 bases, with 10 bases sitting between them. DNA of the CDR3: TGTGCCAGCAGCTTGGGCGCCTCAAGCTCCTACGAGCAGTACTTC. Translation gives CASSLGASSSYEQYF.

The V call is TRBV7-2, the J call TRBJ2-3; D ambiguous. This CDR3 contains 13 residues. Between the trimmed V and J ends, which lost 5 bases and 2 bases, there was a span of 8 bases. CDR1 and CDR2 (germline): SGHTA, FQGNSA. For the CDR3, the DNA is TGTGCCAGCAGCACACAATTCACAGATACGCAGTATTTT. Protein product: CASSTQFTDTQYF.

The genes are TRBV6-2 or TRBV6-3 and TRBJ2-7; 8 bases line up with TRBD2. CDR1 is MNHEY and CDR2 is SVGEGT in the germline V gene. The V segment lost 0 bases and the J segment 7 bases; nucleotides outside the gene matches: 14. This CDR3 spans 17 amino acids. This chain's CDR3 is CASSYSMARLALREQYF. The CDR3 nucleotides are TGTGCCAGCAGTTACTCGATGGCGAGACTAGCGCTAAGGGAGCAGTACTTC.

This clone was recorded once. The V and J genes are TRBV14 and TRBJ1-2; 8 positions match TRBD1. The CDR3 consists of 13 residues. V gave up 1 base and J gave up 8 bases; unmatched junction bases: 3. Germline CDR1 SGHDN, CDR2 FVKESK. For the CDR3, the DNA is TGTGCCAGCAGCCAAGCCCCAGGGGGCGGCTACACCTTC. Protein: CASSQAPGGGYTF.

The gene calls are TRBV7-9 and TRBJ2-2; maybe TRBD1 (5 bases). Per germline, CDR1 SEHNR and CDR2 FQNEAQ (reference sequence). The germline V and J ends were trimmed by 11 bases and 6 bases, with 19 bases remaining between them. This CDR3 contains 14 residues. CDR3 sequence: CAGASPGRAGELFF. In DNA form, the CDR3 reads TGTGCCGGGGCGAGCCCCGGAAGGGCCGGGGAGCTGTTTTTT.

The chain employs TRBV5-1 and TRBJ1-1; 10 bases match TRBD1. V was pared by 5 bases and J by 4 bases, with 5 bases of the junction left unmatched. From germline, CDR1 is SGHRS and CDR2 YFSETQ. The CDR3 spans 14 residues. The CDR3 DNA is TGCGCCAGCAGAAGACAGGGGGCGGTCACTGAAGCTTTCTTT. This encodes CASRRQGAVTEAFF.

The chain has TRBV28 and TRBJ2-3; 7 bases line up with TRBD2. The CDR3 covers 17 residues. Germline V gives CDR1 MDHEN, CDR2 SYDVKM. After removal of 2 bases from V and 2 bases from J, the junction contained 10 bases not matched to a gene. The DNA for the CDR3 is TGTGCCAGCAGTTTAGGAGATAGCGGGCTACTCACAGATACGCAGTATTTT. It translates to CASSLGDSGLLTDTQYF.

This chain links TRBV19 with TRBJ1-6; 7 nucleotides align to TRBD1. The germline V gene has CDR1 LNHDA and CDR2 SQIVND (reference sequence). The CDR3 consists of 14 residues. Unmatched junction bases numbered 6, after V lost 6 bases and J lost 7 bases. The CDR3 DNA reads as TGTGCCAGTAGCCCGGGACAGAAGAATTCACCCCTCCACTTT. This sequence encodes CASSPGQKNSPLHF.

This clone was found once. The V and J genes are TRBV18 and TRBJ2-5; D remains ambiguous. The V and J ends lost 6 bases and 5 bases respectively, with 7 bases between them. CDR1 is KGHSH and CDR2 is LQKENI in the germline V gene. CDR3 length equals 11 residues. The CDR3 sequence: CASSYSETQYF. The CDR3 DNA reads TGTGCCAGCTCCTATTCCGAGACCCAGTACTTC.

The rearrangement joins TRBV6-2 or TRBV6-3 to TRBJ1-1, with a possible D match to TRBD1 (6 bases). Germline V gene lookup returns CDR1 MNHEY and CDR2 SVGEGT. V was cut by 6 bases and J by 4 bases, with 24 bases left in between. This CDR3 contains 17 residues. The CDR3 region has the DNA TGTGCCAGCAGCGTTGCAAGTAAGCGGGGGCATGTCACTGAAGCTTTCTTT. It specifies CASSVASKRGHVTEAFF.

The V gene is TRBV6-4, the J gene TRBJ2-5; D perhaps matches TRBD1 (6 bases). This CDR3 has 16 amino acids. With 1 base removed from V and 4 bases from J, the gap between germline ends came to 16 bases. Germline CDR1 reads MRHNA; CDR2 reads SNTAGT. The CDR3 DNA sequence: TGTGCCAGCAGTGACTGGAACGCAGGGGCGAGAGAGACCCAGTACTTC. Protein product: CASSDWNAGARETQYF.

The chain employs TRBV6-5 and TRBJ2-5; perhaps TRBD2 as D (6 bases). CDR1 and CDR2 (germline): MNHEY, SVGAGI. The CDR3 is 15 residues long. V was trimmed by 4 bases and J by 2 bases, leaving 14 bases between them. CDR3 coding DNA: TGTGCCAGCAGTTGGGGGGATAAGGAGCAAGAGACCCAGTACTTC. The encoded protein is CASSWGDKEQETQYF.

The rearrangement links TRBV11-2 to TRBJ1-2; the D is unclear. This CDR3 spans 16 amino acids. Germline CDR1 SGHAT, CDR2 FQNNGV. V lost 4 bases, J lost 0 bases, and 15 bases lay in between. CDR3 protein: CASSSPGRQANYGYTF. In nucleotides, the CDR3 is TGTGCCAGCAGCTCCCCTGGGAGGCAAGCTAACTATGGCTACACCTTC.

The chain joins TRBV28 to TRBJ2-1, with 8 bases fitting TRBD2. This CDR3 has 23 residues. Trimming took 2 bases from V and 2 from J; bases not matched to a gene: 26. CDR1 is MDHEN, CDR2 SYDVKM, per germline. In nucleotides, the CDR3 is TGTGCCAGCAGTTTACCCCACTGGGGGAAGGCGACTCAGCGGGAGACCACCTACAATGAGCAGTTCTTC. Amino acid sequence: CASSLPHWGKATQRETTYNEQFF.

The chain links TRBV7-2 to TRBJ2-7; 8 positions match TRBD2. CDR1 is SGHTA, CDR2 FQGNSA, per germline. The CDR3 runs to 15 residues. V lost 1 base and J lost 2; bases outside the gene matches: 4. CDR3 region: CASSLGAGAPYEQYF. In DNA, the CDR3 is TGTGCCAGCAGCTTAGGAGCGGGAGCCCCCTACGAGCAGTACTTC.

The chain carries TRBV5-1 and TRBJ1-1, with TRBD1 as a possible D gene (6 bases). CDR1 is SGHRS, CDR2 YFSETQ, per germline. This CDR3 comprises 14 residues. V gave up 2 bases and J gave up 1 base, with 9 bases separating them. The CDR3 region has the DNA TGCGCCAGCAGCTTCACAGGGTCGAACACTGAAGCTTTCTTT. It specifies CASSFTGSNTEAFF.